This T cell receptor beta chain was observed in a study of cytomegalovirus exposure and HLA in healthy donors (dated by TCRdb to about 2017). Turning to the overall study: An earlier analysis of approximately 550 of the donors reported about 250 Gb of sequence data and some 100 million unique TCR beta sequences from about 200 million T cells. About 330 gigabases of sequencing data and 75 million to 85 million unique TCR sequences made up an early release that covered 640 HLA-typed donors. Among the roughly 400 genotyped donors, around 79% belonged to the genetic ancestry cluster associated with self-reported Caucasian donors. The study aimed to test whether signatures of past pathogen exposure could be identified by cataloging public T cell receptors. The study profiled the T cell repertoires of about 640 subjects by immunosequencing and related them to cytomegalovirus serostatus. In addition to the first cohort of 666 subjects, a separate validation cohort of 100 to 150 different subjects was used. To predict cytomegalovirus infection status, the study combined high-throughput TCR immunosequencing, statistical association of individual TCRs with disease status, and machine learning. A later analysis re-examined previously published TCR beta repertoires from just over 650 donors and added high-resolution HLA genotyping to investigate patterns of TCR occurrence. Rather than drawing on any new phenotypic data, the later analysis identified candidate immune exposures from TCR beta sequences and the way those sequences occurred across donors. An earlier analysis of 587 of the donors used high-throughput TCR beta sequencing to judge whether each TCR beta V gene segment behaved as functional or pseudogenic. Donor age, sex, ethnicity and CMV serostatus were compiled together with the repertoire data. A later genetic analysis took genome-wide SNP genotypes for about three fifths of the roughly 670 donors and used that subset as a discovery cohort. Every repertoire in the discovery cohort had been generated on one and the same sequencing platform. Both class I and class II loci were covered by HLA typing, at four-digit resolution. The number of typed donors differed by locus: about 620-630 for A, B, C, DRB1 and DQB1; 500 to 550 for DQA1; 606 for DPA1; and roughly 450 for DPB1. Four to six DR-DQ haplotypes were handled as single units for association and clustering because linkage in the cohort was strong. On average, 235,054 unique TCR beta nucleotide sequences were sequenced per donor among 398 genotyped donors of the cohort, with roughly 18% of those sequences being non-productive.

Overall study results and their limits: In vitro tests confirmed that a few of the cytomegalovirus-associated TCR beta chains recognize cytomegalovirus antigens. Strong co-occurrence of HLA alleles, especially DR and DQ, made assigning TCR associations to individual alleles difficult. Linkage disequilibrium might explain the correlated functional status among segregating V segments, but an unknown experimental factor could not be ruled out. A later analysis associated about 16,000 TCR beta sequences with specific HLA alleles at a false discovery rate of 0.05. The only immune exposure information available for the cohort was CMV serostatus. While some public TCRs were present in many individuals, most TCR sequences turned up only very rarely across donors. HLA typing was unavailable for some donors at each locus, so association tests used only the typed subset. A further reported finding was that TCR beta sequences accurately predicted the HLA-A and HLA-B alleles for most subjects in the first cohort. In a later genetic analysis, fewer N-insertions in productive TCRs were reported among donors in an Asian-associated ancestry cluster than the roughly 640-donor mean. The classifier was reported to diagnose cytomegalovirus status with high specificity and sensitivity in both the original cohort and the validation cohort. Some IMGT-functional V segments, including TRBV6-2 and TRBV6-3, could not be distinguished by the 87-base-pair reads and were therefore excluded. A later analysis reported that several top co-occurrence clusters appeared linked to parvovirus B19, influenza, CMV and Epstein-Barr virus. The cohort was sequenced for TCR beta chains only, and without alpha or paired-chain data the features that could be detected were limited. A cluster of highly shared sequence variants was judged likely to represent a technical artifact of the sequencing pipeline. An earlier analysis of approximately 600 of the donors showed that most TCR beta V segments appeared in productive rearrangements either about 87% or about 30% of the time, which broadly matched IMGT annotations. The study listed approximately 150 TCR beta chains as associated with cytomegalovirus. The authors suggested that the approach could potentially be generalized to other disease states and immunological phenotypes. In a later analysis, HLA-associated TCR beta chains were found to be more clonally expanded and to have lower generation probabilities than equally common non-associated chains. In a later analysis, TCR association rates were found to vary across HLA loci, with the most associated TCRs seen for DRB1 alleles and the fewest for HLA-C alleles. Approximately 16 rarely observed V segments, including chromosome 9 orphons, were excluded from the earlier analysis of some 590 of the donors because counts were too low. Sequencing depth was assumed to be roughly uniform across donors in the presence/absence analyses, though that assumption may not hold. In a later analysis, most CMV-associated TCR beta chains were found to appear HLA-restricted, with HLA associations seemingly driven largely by CMV exposure. In a later genetic analysis, a missense DCLRE1C variant was associated with V-gene and J-gene trimming of TCR beta chains, and the association was replicated in an independent cohort.

Turning to this clone: Its antigen remains unidentified. Base-call qualities are not available, and no considerably larger clone is one nucleotide away.

Libraries were built with the immunoSEQ multiplex PCR assay. The multiplex PCR relied on a mix of 60 forward primers for TCR Vbeta segments and 13 reverse primers for TCR Jbeta segments. Amplification of the CDR3 region of rearranged TCR beta genes was performed with a multiplex PCR assay on genomic DNA. The amplified TCR beta libraries were sequenced on the Illumina HiSeq System as 87-base-pair reads. The original pipeline was this. A later analysis tallied 75 million to 85 million unique TCR beta chains across the 666 repertoires, and approximately 12 million of those chains were shared by two or more donors. A nearest-neighbor algorithm error-corrected the raw reads and collapsed the reads into unique sequences, merging closely related sequences to remove PCR and sequencing errors. Alignment of CDR3 sequences to IMGT reference sequences was used to assign V, D and J gene segments. For a sequence to be retained, a match of at least six nucleotides was required to both a V gene segment and a J gene segment. A rearrangement was called productive if the CDR3 had no stop codons and remained in frame with V and J, and every other rearrangement was called non-productive. Following IMGT convention, CDR3 was defined as the stretch from the second conserved V-encoded cysteine to the conserved J-encoded phenylalanine. The earlier analysis of 500 to 650 of the donors excluded any sequence lacking an unambiguous match to a single V gene segment. An earlier analysis of over 450 of the donors classified V segments as functional when productive rearrangements were above 56.7% and as segregating when the standard deviation between donors was above 5%. To diagnose cytomegalovirus status from the catalog of TCR beta chain sequences, a statistical classification framework was built. In a later analysis, TCR nucleotide sequences were compared against IMGT/GENE-DB human TR gene sequences so that V and J genes could be assigned. Using the TCRdist pipeline, a later analysis assigned CDR3 sequences along with most-parsimonious VDJ recombination scenarios. In a later analysis, each TCR beta chain was defined by its CDR3 amino acid sequence together with its V-gene family, and reads lacking a unique V-gene family were excluded. As a way to deal with suspected cross-contamination and a sequencing artifact, a later analysis dropped hundreds of nucleotide sequences that were highly shared and had low generation probability. A later analysis calculated a clonal expansion index for each public chain from normalized within-repertoire ranks of inferred template counts. In a later analysis, generation probabilities were computed with a VDJ recombination model fitted to out-of-frame rearrangements, and the resulting probabilities were checked against IGoR. In a later analysis, TCR-TCR, TCR-HLA and TCR-CMV co-occurrence was scored with hypergeometric tests, and a repertoire-size bias correction was applied to TCR pairs. A later analysis estimated false discovery rates by permuting HLA or CMV assignments 20 times. In a later analysis, co-occurring TCRs were grouped using DBSCAN, with TCRdist sequence similarity added in when clustering inside HLA-allele-positive subsets. Co-occurrence clustering excluded repertoires with fewer than 30,000 or more than 120,000 public chains, plus five with anomalous nucleotide sharing. TCRdb obtained this table from immuneACCESS and retained in-frame rearrangements with V and J assigned. These tables miss some clones; where compared with another copy, unresolved V genes account for less than half of the shortfall, and the remainder is unexplained. V and J calls and clone size come straight from that table; D and trimming were deduced from the DNA. The sample table contains about 140,000 clones; only one count was recorded for roughly three quarters of them. The ten largest clones take up 3.1% of the sample.

Taken from cysteine to phenylalanine, the CDR3 has 16 residues. Only the CDR3 portion is preserved as DNA: 48 bases, with reading frame beginning at the first base. Trimming costs V 2 bases and J 8 bases, and their ends lie 19 bases apart. The germline V gene (reference sequence) supplies CDR1 LNHDA and CDR2 SQIVND. The cohort comprised some 680 healthy bone marrow donors. At the time of sampling, all cohort members were nominally healthy, though unrecorded immune exposures were likely present. The donor tested CMV seronegative, placing the donor among the 300 to 450 seronegative members of the cohort. Each donor provided a peripheral blood sample, and peripheral blood mononuclear cells were used for TCR beta sequencing. The Qiagen DNeasy Blood Extraction Kit was used to extract genomic DNA from the blood cell samples.

Rearrangement joined TRBV19 to TRBJ2-1, with a weak D call of TRBD1 (6 bases match). Sample: PBMCs. The TCR was taken from a female donor in good health and CMV-seronegative. This receptor carries the CDR3 CASSIPRGLGRDEQFF. The DNA sequence reads TGTGCCAGTAGTATACCCAGGGGCCTGGGGCGCGATGAGCAGTTCTTC.